This TCR beta chain stems from a study of CD8+ T cells in alopecia areata (dated by TCRdb to the late 2010s). Regarding the research as a whole: The treated patients, all with moderate-to-severe alopecia areata, were enrolled in an open-label pilot trial of oral tofacitinib given at 5 to 10 mg twice daily. The study used high-throughput TCRbeta sequencing to examine T cell clonal expansion in alopecia areata, in both the C3H/HeJ mouse model and human patients. The RNA source kit depended on sample type: the PAXgene miRNA kit for fixed scalp, the miRNeasy kit for PBMCs, and the RNeasy kit for mouse skin. On the human side, TCRbeta sequencing was run on scalp tissue and on sorted CD4+ and CD8+ peripheral blood T cells from healthy controls and from alopecia areata patients with either patchy or totalis/universalis disease. Tofacitinib-treated patients had biopsies at baseline and at 4 and 24 weeks of treatment, with a later scalp biopsy in several patients. Tofacitinib was administered for 6 to 18 months, and 6 months of follow-up off drug were then conducted to assess delayed response and recurrence. For the treated patients, the SALT score, which quantifies what percentage of scalp surface area is affected, served as the measure of disease severity. Scalp clonality was compared among normal scalp (n=4), patchy alopecia areata scalp (n=8), and alopecia totalis/universalis scalp (n=8). Amplification of TCRbeta CDR3 regions was done by immunoSEQ multiplex PCR using 35 Vbeta forward primers and 13 Jbeta reverse primers. Results the study describes overall, beyond this receptor: Compared with mice, TCR sequences shared between patients were less clear, possibly partly because of HLA diversity across the patient population. Lesional scalp, especially in alopecia totalis/universalis, showed higher clonality and more expanded CD8+ clones than normal scalp, suggesting antigenic drive. Unlike mouse skin, which is dominated by gammadelta T cells, normal human skin has resident alphabeta T cells that are also sequenced, and this complicates analysis of the scalp TCR repertoire. Because the treated cohort was small and had just a single nonresponder, larger studies are needed to establish links between baseline CD8+ expansion and response. Scalp clonality and the number of expanded CD8+ clones among the top 100 scalp clones were significantly decreased by tofacitinib. During tofacitinib treatment, many expanded lesional clones stuck around in both scalp and blood, and this persistence may partly explain why relapse happens after treatment is stopped.

The CDR3 holds 15 amino acids from the cysteine to the phenylalanine. Kept here is only the CDR3 DNA, which spans 45 bases and is read in frame from base 1. For this chain, trimming is 5 bases at the V end and 3 bases at the J end, and the number of junction bases without a gene match is 4. The CDR1 and CDR2 encoded by the germline V gene are SGHTA and FQGTGA. The sample's time point, from its label and the paper: 24 weeks on oral tofacitinib. The sample's treatment or condition label, in plain terms: oral pan-JAK inhibitor, 5-10 mg twice daily. Lesional scalp punch biopsies and peripheral blood were collected from alopecia areata patients. After PBMCs were isolated by density centrifugation and stained for CD3, CD4 and CD8, a FACSAria was used to sort CD4+ and CD8+ T cells. In regard to this clone: The antigen it recognizes is unknown. No base quality values were provided; no much bigger clone lies one nucleotide off.

The library was produced with the immunoSEQ multiplex PCR assay. RNA was extracted from all samples and reverse transcribed into cDNA, which served as template for TCR sequencing. First-strand cDNA was synthesized using SuperScript III with a 2:1 mix of oligo-dT and random hexamers. A synthetic immune receptor repertoire was used to gauge amplification bias, and whatever bias remained was removed computationally. Regarding the original processing steps: Raw reads were preprocessed for error removal, and CDR3 was defined according to IMGT conventions as running from the conserved cysteine to phenylalanine. Clonality was computed by normalizing Shannon entropy by log2 of the number of productive unique TCRs and subtracting the result from 1. CD4 or CD8 identity of scalp clones was inferred by cross-referencing scalp TCRbeta sequences with sorted blood CD4 and CD8 repertoires. TCRdb's version of the immuneACCESS table is confined to in-frame rearrangements and falls short of the full clone set. An unresolved V gene accounts for under half of the shortfall where checked; the remainder is of unknown origin. The V and J calls and clone size were taken over from that table, and D and trimming were inferred from the DNA. The sample contains some 180,000 clones, 53% of them found a single time. The top ten clones comprise more than 10% of the sample.

The source is a human donor with alopecia areata. The chain is encoded by TRBV7-3 joined to TRBJ2-3, with 11 bases aligning to TRBD1. Material: CD8+ T cells sorted from blood, obtained at week 24, from a patient treated with tofacitinib. The DNA sequence follows: TGTGCCAGCAGCCCTGGACAGGGGGCTACAGATACGCAGTATTTT. Its translation reads: CASSPGQGATDTQYF.